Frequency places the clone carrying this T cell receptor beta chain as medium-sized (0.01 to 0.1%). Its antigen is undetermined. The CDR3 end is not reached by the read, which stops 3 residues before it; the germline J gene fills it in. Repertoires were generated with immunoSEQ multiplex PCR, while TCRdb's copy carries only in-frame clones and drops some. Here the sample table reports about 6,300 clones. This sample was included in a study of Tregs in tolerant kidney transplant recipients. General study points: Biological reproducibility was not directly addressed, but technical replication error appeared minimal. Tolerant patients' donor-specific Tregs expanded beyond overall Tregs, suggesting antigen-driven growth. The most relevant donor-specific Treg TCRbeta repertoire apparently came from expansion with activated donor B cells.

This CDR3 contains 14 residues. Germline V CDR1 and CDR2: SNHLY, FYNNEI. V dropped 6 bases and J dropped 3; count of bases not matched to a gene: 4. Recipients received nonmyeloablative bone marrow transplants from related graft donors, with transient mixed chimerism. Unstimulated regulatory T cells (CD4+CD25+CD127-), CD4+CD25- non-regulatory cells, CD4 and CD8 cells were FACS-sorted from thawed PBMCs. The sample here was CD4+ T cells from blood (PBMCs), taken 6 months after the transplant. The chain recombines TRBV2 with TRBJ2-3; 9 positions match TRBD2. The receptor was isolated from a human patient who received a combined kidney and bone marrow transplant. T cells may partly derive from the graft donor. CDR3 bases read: TGTGCCAGCAGCGTAGCGGGAGTGACAGATACG. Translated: CASSVAGVTDT. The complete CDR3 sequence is CASSVAGVTDTQYF.